This T cell receptor (beta chain) was recorded in a study of cytomegalovirus exposure and HLA in healthy donors (dated by TCRdb to the late 2010s). Regarding the complete study: In an earlier analysis of under 600 of the donors, approximately 300 Gb of sequence data and approximately 120 million unique TCR beta sequences from about 190 million T cells were reported. A later analysis re-analyzed previously published TCR beta repertoires from approximately 670 donors and added high-resolution HLA genotyping to study TCR occurrence patterns. Donor age, sex, ethnicity and CMV serostatus were collected together with the repertoire data. To predict cytomegalovirus infection status, the study brought together high-throughput TCR immunosequencing, statistical association of individual TCRs with disease status, and machine learning. A separate validation cohort of approximately 120 different subjects was used in addition to the roughly 670-subject first cohort. An early release covering approximately 600 HLA-typed donors comprised about 300 gigabases of sequencing data and around 85 million unique TCR sequences. All discovery cohort repertoires had been generated using a single sequencing platform. Rather than using new phenotypic data, the later analysis identified candidate immune exposures from TCR beta sequences and from how often those sequences occurred across donors. An earlier analysis of some 600 of the donors applied high-throughput TCR beta sequencing to assess whether each TCR beta V gene segment acted as functional or pseudogenic. The genetic ancestry cluster associated with self-reported Caucasian donors included 65% to 90% of the roughly 360 genotyped donors. Class I and class II HLA loci were covered by the typing at four-digit resolution. A later genetic analysis used genome-wide SNP genotypes for about 65% of the roughly 700 donors, treating that subset as a discovery cohort. Among almost 400 genotyped donors of the cohort, an average of 235,054 unique TCR beta nucleotide sequences were sequenced per donor, 15% to 20% of them non-productive. Using immunosequencing, the study profiled T cell repertoires from 666 subjects and related those repertoires to cytomegalovirus serostatus. The study aimed to test whether cataloging public T cell receptors could reveal signatures of past pathogen exposure. A handful of DR-DQ haplotypes were handled as single units for association and clustering because linkage in the cohort was strong. Typing coverage differed by locus: A, B, C, DRB1 and DQB1 were typed in roughly 629-640 donors, DQA1 in approximately 520, DPA1 in around 610, and DPB1 in around 440. The paper's findings and limits, for the study overall: The earlier analysis of some 560 of the donors excluded roughly 16 rarely observed V segments, including chromosome 9 orphons, because counts were too low. In a later analysis, TCR association rates were found to vary across HLA loci, with the most associated TCRs seen for DRB1 alleles and the fewest for HLA-C alleles. In vitro tests confirmed that a few of the cytomegalovirus-associated TCR beta chains recognize cytomegalovirus antigens. An association between a missense DCLRE1C variant and V-gene and J-gene trimming of TCR beta chains was found in a later genetic analysis and replicated in an independent cohort. Most TCR sequences were seen in very few donors, while some public TCRs were found in many individuals. The sequencing pipeline was judged likely to have produced a cluster of highly shared sequence variants as a technical artifact. The study gave a list of under 200 TCR beta chains associated with cytomegalovirus. Linkage disequilibrium might explain the correlated functional status among segregating V segments, but an unknown experimental factor could not be ruled out. Specific HLA alleles were associated with around 18,000 TCR beta sequences at a false discovery rate of 0.05 in a later analysis. For the cohort, immune exposure information was limited to CMV serostatus. A later analysis found that most CMV-associated TCR beta chains appeared HLA-restricted, with HLA associations seemingly driven largely by CMV exposure. In a later analysis, HLA-associated TCR beta chains were found to be more clonally expanded and to have lower generation probabilities than equally common non-associated chains. A further reported finding was that TCR beta sequences accurately predicted the HLA-A and HLA-B alleles for most subjects in the first cohort. In a later genetic analysis, fewer N-insertions in productive TCRs were reported among donors in an Asian-associated ancestry cluster than the roughly 670-donor mean. The cohort was sequenced for TCR beta chains only, and without alpha or paired-chain data the features that could be detected were limited. Because HLA typing was unavailable for some donors at each locus, only the typed subset was used in association tests. Presence/absence analyses assumed roughly uniform sequencing depth across donors, an assumption that may not hold. When HLA alleles, especially DR and DQ, strongly co-occurred, TCR associations were difficult to assign to individual alleles. Cytomegalovirus status was reported to be diagnosed by the classifier with high specificity and sensitivity in both the original and validation cohorts. An earlier analysis of roughly 570 of the donors showed that most TCR beta V segments appeared in productive rearrangements either about 87% or about 30% of the time, which broadly matched IMGT annotations. In a later analysis, several top co-occurrence clusters were reported to appear linked to parvovirus B19, influenza, CMV and Epstein-Barr virus. The authors suggested that the approach could potentially be generalized to other disease states and immunological phenotypes. Because the 87-base-pair reads could not distinguish some IMGT-functional V segments, including TRBV6-2 and TRBV6-3, those segments were excluded.

The junction shows trimming of 7 bases on V and 3 bases on J, plus 18 bases between the germline ends. The CDR3 measures 15 amino acids from cysteine to phenylalanine. Just the 45-base CDR3 DNA is kept, in frame starting at base 1. CDR1 and CDR2, per the germline V gene, are MDHEN and SYDVKM. Turning to this clone: This clone's antigen is unknown.

The cohort comprised fewer than 750 healthy bone marrow donors. At the time of sampling, all cohort members were nominally healthy, though unrecorded immune exposures were likely present. The donor was CMV seropositive and was included in the group of approximately 300 seropositive cohort members. Each donor provided a peripheral blood sample, and peripheral blood mononuclear cells were used for TCR beta sequencing. The Qiagen DNeasy Blood Extraction Kit was used to extract genomic DNA from the blood cell samples. The library was prepared using the immunoSEQ multiplex PCR assay. For the multiplex PCR, a mixture combining 60 forward primers for TCR Vbeta segments and 13 reverse primers for TCR Jbeta segments was used. Amplification of the CDR3 region of rearranged TCR beta genes was performed with a multiplex PCR assay on genomic DNA. The Illumina HiSeq System was used to sequence the amplified TCR beta libraries as 87-base-pair reads. The authors processed their data as follows. A later analysis tallied 75 million to 95 million unique TCR beta chains across the 550 to 850 repertoires, and some 10 million of those chains were shared by two or more donors. To remove PCR and sequencing errors, raw reads were error-corrected and collapsed into unique sequences using a nearest-neighbor algorithm that merged closely related sequences. CDR3 sequences were aligned to IMGT reference sequences to assign V, D and J gene segments. Each retained sequence needed at least a six-nucleotide match to both a V gene segment and a J gene segment. Rearrangements were called productive when the CDR3 lacked stop codons and stayed in frame with V and J; all others were non-productive. Following IMGT convention, CDR3 was defined as the stretch from the second conserved V-encoded cysteine to the conserved J-encoded phenylalanine. Sequences without an unambiguous match to a single V gene segment were excluded from the earlier analysis of a few hundred of the donors. An earlier analysis of 450 to 650 of the donors called V segments functional above 56.7% productive rearrangements and segregating when the between-donor standard deviation exceeded 5%. To diagnose cytomegalovirus status from the catalog of TCR beta chain sequences, a statistical classification framework was built. A later analysis assigned V and J genes by comparing TCR nucleotide sequences with IMGT/GENE-DB human TR gene sequences. A later analysis assigned CDR3 sequences and most-parsimonious VDJ recombination scenarios with the TCRdist pipeline. In a later analysis, each TCR beta chain was defined by its CDR3 amino acid sequence together with its V-gene family, and reads without a unique V-gene family were excluded. In a later analysis, fewer than 600 highly shared, low-generation-probability nucleotide sequences were removed to address suspected cross-contamination and a sequencing artifact. In a later analysis, a clonal expansion index for each public chain was calculated from normalized within-repertoire ranks of inferred template counts. A later analysis computed generation probabilities with a VDJ recombination model fitted to out-of-frame rearrangements, and checked the results against IGoR. In a later analysis, TCR-TCR, TCR-HLA and TCR-CMV co-occurrence was scored with hypergeometric tests, and a repertoire-size bias correction was applied to TCR pairs. A later analysis estimated false discovery rates by permuting HLA or CMV assignments 20 times. In a later analysis, co-occurring TCRs were grouped with DBSCAN, and TCRdist sequence similarity was added when clustering was performed within HLA-allele-positive subsets. Co-occurrence clustering excluded repertoires with fewer than 30,000 or more than 120,000 public chains, plus five with anomalous nucleotide sharing. TCRdb stores this immuneACCESS table with in-frame sequences only. Part of the clones is absent; in the studies checked, under half of the shortfall reflects unresolved V genes, and no reason is known for the rest. That table is the source of V, J and clone size, and D and trimming were worked out from the DNA. This specimen's table enumerates roughly 220,000 clones. Jointly, the top ten make up roughly 1.2% of the sample.

The rearrangement joined TRBV28 to TRBJ1-1; the D gene is perhaps TRBD1, on 5 matching bases. The sequencing sample was made of PBMCs. The source of this sequence is a girl aged 2-15 years in good health and CMV-seropositive. In nucleotides, the sequence is TGTGCCAGCACCCTCCCCCAGGGAACTTACACTGAAGCTTTCTTT. Translated, it reads CASTLPQGTYTEAFF. This CDR3, with the reference TRBV28 and TRBJ1-1 proteins standing in past its ends, gives the full variable domain DVKVTQSSRYLVKRTGEKVFLECVQDMDHENMFWYRQDPGLGLRLIYFSYDVKMKEKGDIPEGYSVSREKKERFSLILESASTNQTSMYLCASTLPQGTYTEAFFGQGTRLTVV.